The rows below give T cell receptor beta chains drawn from one sample of a study of cytomegalovirus exposure and HLA in healthy donors. The data were produced by immunoSEQ multiplex PCR, yet TCRdb's version contains in-frame clones alone and is incomplete. The sample records approximately 190,000 clones, about 87% being singletons. Sequencing was done on a sample of PBMCs. The source of these receptors is a man aged 25 to 40 in good health and CMV-seronegative. The CDR3 runs from the conserved cysteine through the conserved F or W. D genes are given only for firm matches. Rows may omit the clone size; those that give it use once, few, many or a size class.

DNA,CDR3,D,J,V,size
TGTGCCAGCAGTGACAGTTCCTACGAGCAGTACTTC,CASSDSSYEQYF,.,TRBJ2-7,TRBV6-1,.
TGCAGCGTTTCCTCGACAGGGGATCAGCCCCAGCATTTT,CSVSSTGDQPQHF,TRBD1,TRBJ1-5,TRBV29-1,.
TGTGCCAGCAGCATAAAAAGCGTAGCCAAAAACATTCAGTACTTC,CASSIKSVAKNIQYF,.,TRBJ2-4,TRBV6-5,.
TGTGCCAGCAGCTTAGCCCAATGGACAGTACAGTACTTC,CASSLAQWTVQYF,.,TRBJ2-7,TRBV7-9,.
TGTGCCAGCAGTACGTCCGGGACAGTACGTGAAAAACTGTTTTTT,CASSTSGTVREKLFF,TRBD1,TRBJ1-4,TRBV27,.
TGTGCCAGCAGTGGACAGGGAGGGAATGAAGAGACCCAGTACTTC,CASSGQGGNEETQYF,.,TRBJ2-5,TRBV6-6,.
TGTGCCAGCAAGGGACAGGGGTTGGATACGCAGTATTTT,CASKGQGLDTQYF,TRBD1,TRBJ2-3,TRBV27,once
TGCGCCAGCAGCCACTTAAACCGGGACAGGGGGCTTCCAAGCTCCTACGAGCAGTACTTC,CASSHLNRDRGLPSSYEQYF,TRBD1,TRBJ2-7,TRBV5-1,.
TGTGCCAGCAGCCCCCCTGGTGGACTAGCGGGAGGGTTAGATACGCAGTATTTT,CASSPPGGLAGGLDTQYF,TRBD2,TRBJ2-3,TRBV7-2,.
TGTGCCAGCAGCATACCAGCGGGGCCGTTTAGCAATGAGCAGTTCTTC,CASSIPAGPFSNEQFF,TRBD2,TRBJ2-1,TRBV5-4,.
TGTGCCAGTAGTCCCAGGAATCCCTACGAGCAGTACTTC,CASSPRNPYEQYF,.,TRBJ2-7,TRBV19,.
TGCGCCAGCAGCACATCGAAGACAGGGGGGGACGAGCAGTACTTC,CASSTSKTGGDEQYF,TRBD1,TRBJ2-7,TRBV5-1,.
TGTGCCAGCAGCCCCGGACCTTTAGCGGGAGTCCGGGAGCAGTACTTC,CASSPGPLAGVREQYF,TRBD2,TRBJ2-7,TRBV7-9,.
TGTGCCAGCAGCCCGAAACTAACAGGACCTCGCTATGGCTACACCTTC,CASSPKLTGPRYGYTF,.,TRBJ1-2,TRBV7-6,.
TGTGCCAGCAGCGCTGGACAGGGGGCTGCGGGTGGCTACACCTTC,CASSAGQGAAGGYTF,TRBD1,TRBJ1-2,TRBV9,.
TGTGCCAGCAGTGGCAGTTGGGGCAACGAGCAGTACTTC,CASSGSWGNEQYF,.,TRBJ2-7,TRBV2,.
TGTGCCAGCAGCCCCAGCGGGAGGACAGATACGCAGTATTTT,CASSPSGRTDTQYF,TRBD2,TRBJ2-3,TRBV5-6,.
TGTGCCAGCAGACCAGAACAAAATAGCAATCAGCCCCAGCATTTT,CASRPEQNSNQPQHF,.,TRBJ1-5,TRBV2,.
TGTGCCAGCAGTTTTCCGGGACAGGGGGTAGAGACCCAGTACTTC,CASSFPGQGVETQYF,TRBD1,TRBJ2-5,TRBV28,.
TGTGCCAGCTTGTCCGGGACTCTAGTGTCCCAGTACTTC,CASLSGTLVSQYF,.,TRBJ2-5,TRBV6-6,.
TGTGCCAGCAGCTTTGGGCCCAGCACTGAAGCTTTCTTT,CASSFGPSTEAFF,.,TRBJ1-1,TRBV5-6,.
TGTGCCAGCAGCTCTAGCGGGGCTAGCTCCTACGAGCAGTACTTC,CASSSSGASSYEQYF,TRBD2,TRBJ2-7,TRBV7-2,.
TGTGCCAGCAGTTCCCTGACAGGTATCAGACGGAACACTGAAGCTTTCTTT,CASSSLTGIRRNTEAFF,.,TRBJ1-1,TRBV28,.
TGTGCCAGCAGTGAAGGAGCGGGGGGGCCAGATACGCAGTATTTT,CASSEGAGGPDTQYF,TRBD2,TRBJ2-3,TRBV6-4,.
TGCGCCAGCAGCCTCATTCCTGCCGGGACTAGCGTTAATGAGCAGTTCTTC,CASSLIPAGTSVNEQFF,TRBD2,TRBJ2-1,TRBV4-1,.
TGCAGCGGCCGACTAGGAGGAGAGACCCAGTACTTC,CSGRLGGETQYF,.,TRBJ2-5,TRBV29-1,.
TGCGCCAGCAGCCGGACGGGGGGACAGGGCCGATTGAACACTGAAGCTTTCTTT,CASSRTGGQGRLNTEAFF,TRBD1,TRBJ1-1,TRBV4-1,.
TGTGCCAGCAGCTTCTCGAGTGCTCAGCCCCAGCATTTT,CASSFSSAQPQHF,.,TRBJ1-5,TRBV7-2,.
TGTGCCAGCAGCTTAGAGGGGGCTTTCTTT,CASSLEGAFF,.,TRBJ1-1,TRBV7-9,.
TGTGCCAGCAGTGAACAGGGCCTTGGCTACACCTTC,CASSEQGLGYTF,.,TRBJ1-2,TRBV25-1,.
TGTGCCACCAGCAGGGACAGGGGGTACGACGAGCAGTACTTC,CATSRDRGYDEQYF,TRBD1,TRBJ2-7,TRBV15,.
TGTGCCAGCAGCTTACAGGGGGGCACAGATACGCAGTATTTT,CASSLQGGTDTQYF,TRBD1,TRBJ2-3,TRBV11-2,.
TGCGCCAGCAGTGAGACAGGGGGCCCCGGGGAGCTGTTTTTT,CASSETGGPGELFF,TRBD1,TRBJ2-2,TRBV10-1,.
TGTGCCAGCAGCAAAGAAGGGGGACTAGCGGGAATATGGCAGTTCTTC,CASSKEGGLAGIWQFF,.,TRBJ2-1,TRBV21-1,.
TGTGCCAGCAGCTTAAGACAGGGGGTTTTCCACGAGCAGTACTTC,CASSLRQGVFHEQYF,TRBD1,TRBJ2-7,TRBV7-8,.
TGCAGTGCTAGTAGAGGCTATGGCTACACCTTC,CSASRGYGYTF,.,TRBJ1-2,TRBV20-1,.
TGTGCCAGCAGTTTACAGACTAGCACAGATACGCAGTATTTT,CASSLQTSTDTQYF,.,TRBJ2-3,TRBV27,.
TGTGCCAGCATCTCCCCGCGACTCTATGGCTACACCTTC,CASISPRLYGYTF,.,TRBJ1-2,TRBV6-6,.
TGTGCCAGCAGTCCGGGGGGCGGCTACGAGCAGTACTTC,CASSPGGGYEQYF,.,TRBJ2-7,TRBV27,.
TGTGCCAGCAGCATCACCCGTATTAGCGGGAGGGGTACAGATACGCAGTATTTT,CASSITRISGRGTDTQYF,TRBD2,TRBJ2-3,TRBV5-4,.
TGTGCCAGCAGCTTACAGGGGGGAAGGAACACTGAAGCTTTCTTT,CASSLQGGRNTEAFF,TRBD1,TRBJ1-1,TRBV13,.
TGTGCCAGCAGCACCCGACAGGGGGCAGTTCCACGCACCGGGGAGCTGTTTTTT,CASSTRQGAVPRTGELFF,TRBD1,TRBJ2-2,TRBV11-2,.
TGTGCCAGCAGCTTGGGGGGCCCCAATCAGCCCCAGCATTTT,CASSLGGPNQPQHF,.,TRBJ1-5,TRBV5-4,.
TGTGCCAGTAGTCCCCGCGAGGGAGGGGCAGCTGAAAAACTGTTTTTT,CASSPREGGAAEKLFF,.,TRBJ1-4,TRBV19,.
TGCGCCAGCAGCTTGGATTCTTTACAGGGGGCTCGGGAGCAGTACTTC,CASSLDSLQGAREQYF,TRBD1,TRBJ2-5,TRBV5-1,once
TGTGCCAGCGGCGGTTACGAGCAGTACTTC,CASGGYEQYF,.,TRBJ2-7,TRBV6-5,.
TGTGCCAGCAAGCCTGGACAGGATAATTCACCCCTCCACTTT,CASKPGQDNSPLHF,TRBD1,TRBJ1-6,TRBV7-8,.
TGTGCCAGCAGCTACGGGGGCTCCTACAATGAGCAGTTCTTC,CASSYGGSYNEQFF,.,TRBJ2-1,TRBV7-9,.
TGTGCCAGCAGCGGTGGACTCTCGAGCTCCTACAATGAGCAGTTCTTC,CASSGGLSSSYNEQFF,.,TRBJ2-1,TRBV9,.
TGTGCCAGCAGTTCCCCAGAGCCCCAGCATTTT,CASSSPEPQHF,.,TRBJ1-5,TRBV2,.
TGTGCCAGCAGCCCAGCGGACGAGCAGTACTTC,CASSPADEQYF,.,TRBJ2-7,TRBV6-6,.
TGTGCCAGCAGCCCGACAGCTGATACGCAGTATTTT,CASSPTADTQYF,.,TRBJ2-3,TRBV7-9,.
TGTGCCAGTAGTTTTCGGGGGGATGGGAATGAGCAGTTCTTC,CASSFRGDGNEQFF,TRBD2,TRBJ2-1,TRBV19,.
TGCGCCAGCAGCCAAGACGGGACTAGGGGCACAGATACGCAGTATTTT,CASSQDGTRGTDTQYF,TRBD2,TRBJ2-3,TRBV4-1,.